Listed here are 5 T cell receptor beta chains from one sample, sequenced in a study of T and B cells in COVID-19 patients. BIOMED2 TRB-A/B primer pools were used in multiplex TRB PCR. TCRdb independently ran MiXCR on the multiplex PCR reads; one entry per CDR3 protein. The sample includes 7,000 or so distinct CDR3 sequences, roughly 28% seen only once; the top ten take more than 9.5%. From blood, roughly 250-550 ng of genomic DNA served as TRB template. The specimen was blood. These TCRs come from a human donor with active COVID-19.

This clonotype is classed as medium-sized (0.01 to 0.1%). The V and J genes are TRBV15 and TRBJ1-2; a weak D match, TRBD1 (5 bases). Trimming took 0 bases from V and 8 from J, leaving 13 bases between them. This CDR3 region has 14 residues. CDR1 and CDR2 (germline): LNHNV, YYDKDF (reference sequence). CDR3 DNA sequence: TGTGCCACCAGCAGAGATCCCCAGGGTAGGGGCTACACCTTC. This encodes CATSRDPQGRGYTF.

This clonotype is classed as medium-sized. The V call is TRBV30, the J call TRBJ2-2, with D unresolved. The CDR3 is 14 amino acids. Germline V gives CDR1 GTSNPN, CDR2 SVGIG (reference sequence). The germline V and J ends were trimmed by 3 bases and 0 bases, with 8 bases remaining between them. CDR3 bases: TGTGCCTGGAGCATGAACGCGAACACCGGGGAGCTGTTTTTT. Amino acids: CAWSMNANTGELFF.

The chain employs TRBV15 and TRBJ1-5; tentative D call: TRBD1 (5 bases). The CDR3 loop spans 13 amino acids. Looked up from germline, CDR1 is LNHNV and CDR2 is YYDKDF (reference sequence). V was clipped by 5 bases and J by 6 bases, with 11 bases between them. CDR3 sequence: CATSFPGIQPQHF. The CDR3 region has the DNA TGTGCCACCAGCTTCCCAGGGATTCAGCCCCAGCATTTT.

V gene TRBV7-2 combines with J gene TRBJ2-3; D assignment may be TRBD1 or TRBD2 (5 bases each). Germline lookup yields CDR1 SGHTA and CDR2 FQGNSA. V lost 1 base and J 4 bases, leaving 12 bases between the germline ends. The CDR3 loop spans 15 amino acids. DNA of the CDR3: TGTGCCAGCAGCTTAGGGGGGTGGGTAGCAGATACGCAGTATTTT. Encoded protein: CASSLGGWVADTQYF.

This rearrangement joins TRBV29-1 to TRBJ2-7; 9 positions match TRBD2. The CDR3 contains 12 residues. V gave up 6 bases and J gave up 4 bases; unmatched junction bases: 4. The germline gives CDR1 SQVTM, CDR2 ANQGSEA. The CDR3 spells CSVVSGSYEQYF. Here the CDR3 DNA reads TGCAGCGTAGTTAGCGGGAGTTACGAGCAGTACTTC.